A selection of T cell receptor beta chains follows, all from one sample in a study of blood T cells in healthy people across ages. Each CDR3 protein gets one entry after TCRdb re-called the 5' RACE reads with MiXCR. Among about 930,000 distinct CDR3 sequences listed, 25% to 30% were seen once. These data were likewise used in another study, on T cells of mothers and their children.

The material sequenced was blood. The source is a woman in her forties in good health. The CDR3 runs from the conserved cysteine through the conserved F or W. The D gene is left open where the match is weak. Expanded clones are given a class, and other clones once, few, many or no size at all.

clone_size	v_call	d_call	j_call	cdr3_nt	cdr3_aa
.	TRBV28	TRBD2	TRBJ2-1	TGTGCCAGCAGTCCTCTACAGAAAAAGGGACTAGCGGGAGGGGATGAGCAGTTCTTC	CASSPLQKKGLAGGDEQFF
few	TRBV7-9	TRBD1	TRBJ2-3	TGTGCCAGCAGCTTACAGACAGGGACGACAGATACGCAGTATTTT	CASSLQTGTTDTQYF
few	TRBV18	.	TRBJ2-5	TGTGCCAGCTCACCACTGGGCGAATCCCAAGAGACCCAGTACTTC	CASSPLGESQETQYF
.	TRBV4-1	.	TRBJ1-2	TGCGCCAGCAGCCAAGAAAGAACAGGGTGGAGCTATGGCTACACCTTC	CASSQERTGWSYGYTF
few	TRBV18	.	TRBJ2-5	TGTGCCAGCTCACCGGAGAGAGAGACCCAGTACTTC	CASSPERETQYF
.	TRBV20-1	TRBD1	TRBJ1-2	TGCAGTGCCCTAGAAAGGGGGCAATATGGCTACACCTTC	CSALERGQYGYTF
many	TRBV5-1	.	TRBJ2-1	TGCGCCAGCAGCTTACAGGTGTCCAATGAGCAGTTCTTC	CASSLQVSNEQFF
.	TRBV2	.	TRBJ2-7	TGTGCCAGCAGCCCCGAGGGGGGCCGTTACGAGCAGTACTTC	CASSPEGGRYEQYF
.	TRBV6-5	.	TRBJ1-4	TGTGCCAGCAGACGGACACCAACTAATAAAAAACTGTTTTTT	CASRRTPTNKKLFF
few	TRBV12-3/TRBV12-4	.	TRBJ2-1	TGTGCCAGCAGGGACTGGCCAGACAATGAGCAGTTCTTC	CASRDWPDNEQFF
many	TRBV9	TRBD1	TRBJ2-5	TGTGCCAGCAGCGTGGGACAGGGGGATCGGGAGACCCAGTACTTC	CASSVGQGDRETQYF
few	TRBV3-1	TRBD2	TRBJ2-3	TGTGCCAGCAGCCAAGATGCGGGACTACTCACAGATACGCAGTATTTT	CASSQDAGLLTDTQYF
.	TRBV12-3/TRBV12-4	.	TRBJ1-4	TGTGCCAGCAGCTCCACAGGAGGAGTTGAAAAACTGTTTTTT	CASSSTGGVEKLFF
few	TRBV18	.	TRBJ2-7	TGTGCCAGCTCAACTACTCCCGGGTCAGCCCGCGGGGAGCAGTACTTC	CASSTTPGSARGEQYF
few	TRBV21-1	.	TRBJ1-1	TGTGCCAGAGAAAATTGGGTCTCCTACACTGAAGCTTTCTTT	CARENWVSYTEAFF
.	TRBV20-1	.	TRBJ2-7	TGCAGTGCTAGAGGTACGACCTACGAGCAGTACTTC	CSARGTTYEQYF
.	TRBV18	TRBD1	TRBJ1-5	TGTGCCGGCTCACCCGGGACAGGGGGGATTCAGCCCCAGCATTTT	CAGSPGTGGIQPQHF
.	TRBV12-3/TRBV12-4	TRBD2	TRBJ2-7	TGTGCCAGCAGTTTGTCTAGCGGGGGGCTTAGCTCCTACGAGCAGTACTTC	CASSLSSGGLSSYEQYF
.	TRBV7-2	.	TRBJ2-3	TGTGCCAGCAGCTTGCAACGAACGACCACAGATACGCAGTATTTT	CASSLQRTTTDTQYF
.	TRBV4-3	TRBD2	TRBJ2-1	TGCGCCAGCAGCCAGGACCGCGGGGGGTATAACAATGAGCAGTTCTTC	CASSQDRGGYNNEQFF
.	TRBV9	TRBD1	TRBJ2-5	TGTGCCAGCAGCGCCCCGACAGGGGCAGAGACCCAGTACTTC	CASSAPTGAETQYF
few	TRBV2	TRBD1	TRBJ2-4	TGTGCCAGCAGCAACCAGGGGGCGCCCAAAAACATTCAGTACTTC	CASSNQGAPKNIQYF
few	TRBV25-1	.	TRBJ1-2	TGTGCCAGCAGGCCCCGGGGGGAGCCTACCTATGGCTACACCTTC	CASRPRGEPTYGYTF
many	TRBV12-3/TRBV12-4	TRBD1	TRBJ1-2	TGTGCCAGCAGTTTAAGTATTATCATACTTCGGGGCAGGGGGCGCGATGGCTACACCTTC	CASSLSIIILRGRGRDGYTF
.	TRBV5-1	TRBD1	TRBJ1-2	TGCGCCAGCAGCACAGTCCAGACAGGGCATGGCTACACCTTC	CASSTVQTGHGYTF
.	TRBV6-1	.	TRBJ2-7	TGTGCCAGCAGTGAGAAACAGGGTTGGCTCTACGAGCAGTACTTC	CASSEKQGWLYEQYF
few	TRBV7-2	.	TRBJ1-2	TGTGCCAGCAGCTCCCCGGGGGGGGGCTATGGCTACACCTTC	CASSSPGGGYGYTF
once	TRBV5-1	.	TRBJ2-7	TGCGCCAGCAGCCCGGATGTTGTCAGGGGTCCCTACGAGCAGTACTTC	CASSPDVVRGPYEQYF
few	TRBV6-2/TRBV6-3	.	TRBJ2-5	TGTGCCAGCAGTTACTCGACCCGCAGGCGACAAGAGACCCAGTACTTC	CASSYSTRRRQETQYF
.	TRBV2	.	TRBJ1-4	TGTGCCAGCACCGAAGGTCCGGGAAGGAGCGAAAAACTGTTTTTT	CASTEGPGRSEKLFF
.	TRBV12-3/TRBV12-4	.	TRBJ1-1	TGTGCCAGCAGTTTAGTTGTAATTGGACCTTTTGAAGCTTTCTTT	CASSLVVIGPFEAFF
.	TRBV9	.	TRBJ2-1	TGTGCCAGCAGCGTAGCTTGGGGTAGTGGTGAGCAGTTCTTC	CASSVAWGSGEQFF
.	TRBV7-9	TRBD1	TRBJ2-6	TGTGCCAGCAGCTTAGCGTGGACAGGGATATCGGATGGGGCCAACGTCCTGACTTTC	CASSLAWTGISDGANVLTF
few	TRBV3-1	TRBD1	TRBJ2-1	TGTGCCAGCAGCCAAGTGAACGCCGGGACAGACTACAATGAGCAGTTCTTC	CASSQVNAGTDYNEQFF
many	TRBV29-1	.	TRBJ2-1	TGCAGCTTATGGACACAGAACAATGAGCAGTTCTTC	CSLWTQNNEQFF
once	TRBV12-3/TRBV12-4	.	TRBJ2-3	TGTGCCAGCAGTCCCAGGACAGGTGGGGAGGCAGATACGGAGTATTTT	CASSPRTGGEADTEYF
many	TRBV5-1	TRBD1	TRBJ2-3	TGCGCCAGCAGGGCCGACAGGGTTTTATCAGATACGCAGTATTTT	CASRADRVLSDTQYF